This entry lists 25 T cell receptor beta chains sequenced from one sample in a study of spatial heterogeneity in lung cancer. Study-level findings and limits: Tumor mutation counts were tracked by expanded intratumoral alpha and beta TCR counts.

Documented time point: sample taken at primary tumor resection. Each CDR3 protein is one row after TCRdb ran MiXCR on the 5' RACE reads. The repertoire holds a few thousand distinct CDR3 sequences, with less than 2.5% as singletons. No cognate antigen is known for these TCRs. Sequenced material: lung tumor tissue, taken at surgery. The receptor source for this set is a male donor with early-stage non-small cell lung cancer.

This clonotype is medium-sized by share. The chain combines TRBV29-1 with TRBJ2-5; D may be TRBD1 (5 bases). The V and J ends lost 4 bases and 5 bases respectively, with 14 bases between them. The CDR3 has 13 amino acids. CDR1 and CDR2 (germline): SQVTM, ANQGSEA. The DNA of the CDR3 is TGCAGCGTTGCGTTAGGGGATCGGGAGACCCAGTACTTC. Its translation: CSVALGDRETQYF. Full variable domain (rest looked up from reference TRBV29-1 and TRBJ2-5): SAVISQKPSRDICQRGTSLTIQCQVDSQVTMMFWYRQQPGQSLTLIATANQGSEATYESGFVIDKFPISRPNLTFSTLTVSNMSPEDSSIYLCSVALGDRETQYFGPGTRLLVL.

By share, this clonotype counts as medium-sized. The rearrangement joins TRBV20-1 to TRBJ2-3; 9 bases fit TRBD1. CDR1 and CDR2 (germline): DFQATT, SNEGSKA (reference sequence). The V gene end was trimmed by 6 bases and the J gene end by 1 base; junction bases not matched to a gene: 5. This CDR3 is 14 amino acids long. The CDR3 bases are TGCAGTGCCCCGGGACAGGGAGGCACAGATACGCAGTATTTT. Translation gives CSAPGQGGTDTQYF.

This clonotype was detected many times. The gene calls are TRBV5-1 and TRBJ2-7; D gene ambiguous. Trimming shortened V by 0 bases and J by 0 bases, and 10 bases separated the two germline ends. The CDR3 extends over 15 amino acids. Germline assignment: CDR1 SGHRS and CDR2 YFSETQ. In DNA, the CDR3 is TGCGCCAGCAGCTTGGGTCTTACGAGCTCCTACGAGCAGTACTTC. Translated, it gives CASSLGLTSSYEQYF.

By share, this clonotype ranks as medium-sized. The CDR3 here is CASSHTPTLNTEAFF. The CDR3 bases are TGTGCCAGCAGCCATACGCCGACTCTGAACACTGAAGCTTTCTTT. The rearrangement uses TRBV3-1 and TRBJ1-1; no definite D call. V was shortened by 3 bases and J by 0 bases, with 11 bases between the two germline ends. The germline CDR1 and CDR2 sequences are LGHDT and YNNKEL (reference sequence). There are 15 residues in the CDR3.

This clonotype showed up just once. This may be a read error, as it is one base from a much larger clone. The V gene is TRBV10-3, the J gene TRBJ2-1, with D perhaps matching TRBD1 (5 bases). CDR3 length: 13 residues. Germline values: CDR1 ENHRY, CDR2 SYGVKD. Trimming removed 10 bases from V and 6 bases from J, with 16 bases in between. The CDR3, as DNA: TGTGCCACGGACATGGGGATTCGCAATGAGCAGTTCTTC. Its protein is CATDMGIRNEQFF.

This clonotype is deemed medium-sized. V and J are TRBV10-3 and TRBJ2-3; 14 nucleotides align to TRBD2. CDR1 and CDR2 from the germline V gene are ENHRY and SYGVKD. The CDR3 runs to 21 residues. The V and J ends lost 4 bases and 4 bases, in that order; junction bases with no gene match: 19. CDR3 DNA sequence: TGTGCCATCAGTGCGCCTCCAAGGGGGACTAGCGGGAGCCGGGTGGCAGATACGCAGTATTTT. It codes for CAISAPPRGTSGSRVADTQYF.

This clonotype is classed as medium-sized. The rearrangement links TRBV12-5 to TRBJ2-1; D gene ambiguous. The CDR3 totals 12 residues. Germline CDR1 and CDR2: LGHNT and FRNRAP. V was cut by 5 bases and J by 6 bases, with 8 bases left in between. The CDR3 spells CASGSRVNEQFF. The DNA of the CDR3 is TGTGCTAGTGGTAGTCGGGTCAATGAGCAGTTCTTC.

This clonotype was detected many times. J is TRBJ2-3 and V is TRBV5-1, with a weak D call TRBD2 (6 bases). Between the trimmed V and J ends, which lost 7 bases and 2 bases, there was a span of 14 bases. CDR3 length: 14 amino acids. Germline V gives CDR1 SGHRS, CDR2 YFSETQ. The CDR3 loop reads CASSSSVPTDTQYF. CDR3 sequence (DNA): TGCGCCAGCTCCTCTAGCGTCCCCACAGATACGCAGTATTTT.

At least ten counts were recorded for this clonotype. This chain joins TRBV24-1 and TRBJ2-2, with D uncertain. The germline gives CDR1 KGHDR, CDR2 SFDVKD. The CDR3 covers 15 residues. The V end was cut by 6 bases, the J end by 0 bases, with 10 bases between. The CDR3 reads CATSSRRSNTGELFF. CDR3 sequence (DNA): TGTGCCACCAGTTCGAGACGTTCGAACACCGGGGAGCTGTTTTTT.

This clonotype was counted many times. The gene calls are TRBV7-9 and TRBJ1-5, with 11 bases identical to TRBD1. The germline CDR1 and CDR2 sequences are SEHNR and FQNEAQ (reference sequence). The CDR3 runs 17 residues. The V and J ends lost 0 bases and 2 bases, in that order; junction bases with no gene match: 3. In nucleotides, the CDR3 is TGTGCCAGCAGCTTAGCCGGGACAGGGGGTCGCAATCAGCCCCAGCATTTT. Translating gives CASSLAGTGGRNQPQHF. The full variable domain, rest sourced from reference TRBV7-9 and TRBJ1-5, is DTGVSQNPRHKITKRGQNVTFRCDPISEHNRLYWYRQTLGQGPEFLTYFQNEAQLEKSRLLSDRFSAERPKGSFSTLEIQRTEQGDSAMYLCASSLAGTGGRNQPQHFGDGTRLSIL.

By its share, this clonotype is medium-sized. The chain has TRBV28 and TRBJ1-2; D is perhaps TRBD1 (5 bases). The germline gives CDR1 MDHEN, CDR2 SYDVKM. This CDR3 contains 14 residues. The V end was cut by 4 bases, the J end by 4 bases, with 13 bases between. The CDR3 nucleotides are TGTGCCAGCAGTTCCCCTAGTGACAGCTATGGCTACACCTTC. It yields the protein CASSSPSDSYGYTF.

Sample share makes this clonotype medium-sized. The J gene is TRBJ2-3, the V gene TRBV4-2; 7 nucleotides match TRBD1. V lost 3 bases to trimming and J lost 5 bases; unmatched junction nucleotides: 2. The CDR3 runs to 13 residues. Germline V lookup: CDR1 LGHNA, CDR2 YNFKEQ. The CDR3 sequence: CASSHRTGDTQYF. CDR3 DNA: TGTGCCAGCAGCCACCGGACAGGAGATACGCAGTATTTT.

This clonotype is judged medium-sized. This chain links TRBV28 with TRBJ1-1; D is undetermined. Germline lookup yields CDR1 MDHEN and CDR2 SYDVKM. CDR3 size: 11 residues. V lost 2 bases and J lost 7, with 5 bases in between. The CDR3: CASSLQIEAFF. In nucleotides, the CDR3 is TGTGCCAGCAGTTTACAGATTGAAGCTTTCTTT.

By proportion, this clonotype is medium-sized. The V gene is TRBV7-8, the J gene TRBJ2-2, with TRBD2 as a possible D gene (5 bases). Germline-derived CDR1 and CDR2 are SGHVS and FQNEAQ. The V and J ends lost 5 bases and 4 bases respectively, with 11 bases between them. This CDR3 has 14 amino acids. In nucleotides, the CDR3 is TGTGCCAGCAGCCAAAATAGCGTCACCGGGGAGCTGTTTTTT. Protein: CASSQNSVTGELFF.

By frequency in the sample, this clonotype is medium-sized. This chain links TRBV29-1 with TRBJ1-1, with a weak D call TRBD1 (6 bases). V was clipped by 4 bases and J by 5 bases, with 14 bases between them. Germline assignment: CDR1 SQVTM and CDR2 ANQGSEA. The CDR3 sequence is 13 residues long. CDR3 DNA: TGCAGCGTTGTGGGGGCCCGGGGTACTGAAGCTTTCTTT. It is translated as CSVVGARGTEAFF.

This clonotype is medium-sized within its sample. This chain links TRBV10-1 with TRBJ2-5; maybe TRBD1 (8 bases). V shed 4 bases and J shed 8 bases, with 14 bases lying between them. Germline loops: CDR1 WNHNN, CDR2 SYGVQD (reference sequence). The CDR3 contains 13 residues. The CDR3 region is CASSGLAGGTQYF. CDR3 bases: TGCGCCAGCAGTGGACTAGCAGGGGGCACCCAGTACTTC.

In its sample, this clonotype ranks as large. The chain has TRBV6-6 and TRBJ2-3; D is perhaps TRBD1 or TRBD2 (5 bases each). Trimming stripped 0 bases from V and 4 bases from J, with 8 bases between. The CDR3 runs 14 residues. Germline loops: CDR1 MNHNY, CDR2 SVGAGI (reference sequence). CDR3 bases: TGTGCCAGCAGTTACTCGTGGGGGTCAGATACGCAGTATTTT. Its protein is CASSYSWGSDTQYF.

A remark on this clonotype: This may stem from a read error, because a much larger clone lies one nucleotide away. J is TRBJ2-3 and V is TRBV20-1; possibly TRBD2 for D (5 bases). CDR1 and CDR2 from the germline V gene are DFQATT and SNEGSKA (reference sequence). V was shortened by 4 bases and J by 3 bases, with 17 bases between the two germline ends. This CDR3 spans 15 amino acids. CDR3 coding DNA: TGCAGTGCTACCCTGGTAGAGAGAGGGACAGATACGCAGTATTTT. It codes for CSATLVERGTDTQYF.

By share, this clonotype counts as large (0.1 to 1%). The rearrangement uses TRBV9 and TRBJ1-1; TRBD1 is a possible D gene (6 bases). CDR1 is SGDLS and CDR2 is YYNGEE in the germline V gene. This CDR3 is 14 amino acids long. Between the trimmed V and J ends, which lost 2 bases and 0 bases, there was a span of 8 bases. CDR3 sequence (DNA): TGTGCCAGCAGCGTGGACAGTTTGAACACTGAAGCTTTCTTT. It is translated as CASSVDSLNTEAFF.

By proportion, this clonotype is medium-sized (0.01 to 0.1%). The chain is built from TRBV29-1 and TRBJ2-3; a possible D gene is TRBD1 (6 bases). The CDR3 runs to 12 residues. Germline assignment: CDR1 SQVTM and CDR2 ANQGSEA. V lost 3 bases to trimming and J lost 4 bases, with 8 bases between them. The CDR3 loop reads CSVDKGADTQYF. The CDR3 coding sequence is TGCAGCGTTGATAAGGGGGCAGATACGCAGTATTTT.

This clonotype is medium-sized within its sample. This chain uses TRBV7-9 with TRBJ1-1; 7 bases fit TRBD1. The CDR3 is made up of 13 amino acids. Losses at the gene ends were 4 bases for V and 1 base for J; bases not matched to a gene: 0. Germline lookup yields CDR1 SEHNR and CDR2 FQNEAQ (reference sequence). CDR3 sequence reads: CASSWDRNTEAFF. In nucleotides, the CDR3 is TGTGCCAGCAGCTGGGACAGGAACACTGAAGCTTTCTTT.

This clonotype is termed medium-sized. Just one base apart from a much larger clone, this may be a read error. The rearrangement joins TRBV5-4 to TRBJ1-6; perhaps TRBD1 as D (5 bases). CDR3 length: 13 amino acids. The germline gives CDR1 SGHNT, CDR2 YYREEE (reference sequence). V gave up 2 bases and J gave up 10 bases, with 10 bases separating them. The DNA for the CDR3 is TGTGCCAGCAGCTTTGGGGGTGAATCACCCCTCCACTTT. Protein sequence: CASSFGGESPLHF.

The chain has TRBV5-1 and TRBJ2-7, with TRBD2 matching over 8 bases. This CDR3 is built from 14 residues. In germline, CDR1 is SGHRS, CDR2 YFSETQ. Unmatched junction bases numbered 2, after V lost 3 bases and J lost 0 bases. For the CDR3, the DNA is TGCGCCAGCAGCTCGGGGGGGAGCTCCTACGAGCAGTACTTC. Protein product: CASSSGGSSYEQYF.

This clonotype was seen a handful of times. V and J are TRBV19 and TRBJ1-1; 7 bases agree with TRBD1. CDR1 LNHDA and CDR2 SQIVND come from the germline V gene (reference sequence). The junction had 8 bases not matched to a gene; V was cut back by 3 bases and J by 4 bases. The CDR3 extends over 15 amino acids. CDR3 coding DNA: TGTGCCAGTAGTATGCACAGGGGTTGGAGCACTGAAGCTTTCTTT. Translation gives CASSMHRGWSTEAFF.

This clonotype is large. The chain is built from TRBV6-6 and TRBJ1-1, with D unresolved. This CDR3 spans 13 amino acids. Looked up from germline, CDR1 is MNHNY and CDR2 is SVGAGI (reference sequence). The V and J ends lost 0 bases and 1 base respectively, with 3 bases between them. CDR3 in DNA: TGTGCCAGCAGTTACTCGAAGAACACTGAAGCTTTCTTT. It specifies CASSYSKNTEAFF.